This is a list of T cell receptor beta chains from one sample in a study of blood T cell repertoires in COVID-19. Sequencing used immunoSEQ multiplex PCR; TCRdb keeps in-frame clones, though not all of them. The profile covers about 180,000 clones, with around 87% appearing a single time and roughly 2.5% taken by the ten largest. The source material was peripheral blood. These receptors were obtained from a man aged 35-49 years with active or convalescent COVID-19. The CDR3 runs from the conserved cysteine through the conserved F or W. A D gene is named only where the DNA matches it firmly. Clone size is not always given. Where it is, it says once, few, many or a class for expanded clones.

>TRBJ2-7|TRBV2|NA|NA
TGTGCCAGCAAGACAGCTTACGAGCAGTACTTC
CASKTAYEQYF
>TRBJ2-7|TRBV6-5|NA|NA
TGTGCCAGCAGTTTCAGGAGGTTCGGCTCCTACGAGCAGTACTTC
CASSFRRFGSYEQYF
>TRBJ2-5|TRBV4-1|NA|NA
TGCGCCAGCAGCCAAGAAAGCAGGGGCCTAGAGACCCAGTACTTC
CASSQESRGLETQYF
>TRBJ1-1|TRBV6-5|NA|NA
TGTGCCAGCAGACGGGACTACCGGGGCACTGAAGCTTTCTTT
CASRRDYRGTEAFF
>TRBJ2-7|TRBV27|NA|NA
TGTGCCAGCAGTTTAAGATCCGCAGAAAGCTCCTACGAGCAGTACTTC
CASSLRSAESSYEQYF
>TRBJ1-1|TRBV20-1|NA|NA
TGCAGTGCTAGTATCGCCCAGACAGGTAGATGGAACACTGAAGCTTTCTTT
CSASIAQTGRWNTEAFF
>TRBJ2-5|TRBV28|NA|NA
TGTGCCAGCAGTTTTGGAGGGTTGGTCGAGACCCAGTACTTC
CASSFGGLVETQYF
>TRBJ1-4|TRBV5-5|NA|NA
TGTGCCAGCAGCCCGCTCGGGGGAAATAATGAAAAACTGTTTTTT
CASSPLGGNNEKLFF
>TRBJ1-4|TRBV6-5|once|NA
TGTGCCAGCAGTTCTGACGGACTAAATGAAAAACTGTTTTTT
CASSSDGLNEKLFF
>TRBJ1-5|TRBV5-8|NA|NA
TGTGCCAGCAGCCACCGCAAGCGGGTGAGCAATCAGCCCCAGCATTTT
CASSHRKRVSNQPQHF
>TRBJ2-1|TRBV6-6|NA|NA
TGTGCCAGCAGCCTGCTTATGAGCTCCTACAATGAGCAGTTCTTC
CASSLLMSSYNEQFF
>TRBJ2-3|TRBV4-1|once|NA
TGCGCCAGCAGCCGGGTCATGACGGGTTCGGGCACAGATACGCAGTATTTT
CASSRVMTGSGTDTQYF
>TRBJ1-1|TRBV19|few|NA
TGTGCCAGTAGTATTTGGGACTCCGCTGAAGCTTTCTTT
CASSIWDSAEAFF
>TRBJ2-5|TRBV6-4|few|NA
TGTGCCAGCAGTGCCGGGACACAAGAGACCCAGTACTTC
CASSAGTQETQYF
>TRBJ1-2|TRBV7-9|once|TRBD1
TGTGCCAGCAGCGCGAGGGACAGAAACGGCTACACCTTC
CASSARDRNGYTF
>TRBJ1-3|TRBV29-1|NA|TRBD1
TGCAGCGTGGGACAGGGGGACACCATATATTTT
CSVGQGDTIYF
>TRBJ1-2|TRBV30|once|NA
TGTGCCTGGAGCGGCGGGGCAGGGAGCCTCTTAGGCTACACCTTC
CAWSGGAGSLLGYTF
>TRBJ1-1|TRBV30|NA|NA
TGTGCCTGGAGTGGGTTCAGGGGAGCTTTCTTT
CAWSGFRGAFF
>TRBJ2-3|TRBV5-1|NA|TRBD2
TGCGCCAGCAGCGGGGGGACTACCCGCACAGATACGCAGTATTTT
CASSGGTTRTDTQYF
>TRBJ1-2|TRBV28|NA|NA
TGTGCCAGCAGATCTGATACAGGGTTACGGGGCTACACCTTC
CASRSDTGLRGYTF
>TRBJ1-1|TRBV6-5|NA|TRBD1
TGTGCCAGCACTACAGGGGAAGCGACTGAAGCTTTCTTT
CASTTGEATEAFF
>TRBJ2-1|TRBV3-1/TRBV3-2|NA|TRBD2
TGTGCCAGCAGCCCGTTAGACCCGGCCTCTAGCGGGGGGCCGTACAATGAGCAGTTCTTC
CASSPLDPASSGGPYNEQFF
>TRBJ1-2|TRBV6-5|NA|NA
TGTGCCACCGCCGGGTTCTACCCTGACTATGGCTACACCTTC
CATAGFYPDYGYTF
>TRBJ1-2|TRBV29-1|NA|NA
TGCAGCGTTGAGCTAGCTGGGAAGCGGGTCGGCTACACCTTC
CSVELAGKRVGYTF
>TRBJ2-7|TRBV6-1|NA|TRBD1
TGTGCCAGCAGTGAAGTTACAGGGGGGTCCTACGAGCAGTACTTC
CASSEVTGGSYEQYF